Described below is a single T cell receptor (beta chain) sequence and its context. The V and J ends lost 1 base and 0 bases, in that order; junction bases with no gene match: 5. The CDR3 is made up of 17 amino acids. Germline lookup yields CDR1 MGHRA and CDR2 YSYEKL. The PCR used 60 Vbeta and 13 Jbeta primers. Sequencing was performed with immunoSEQ multiplex PCR; in TCRdb, only in-frame clones are kept and a portion is missing. The repertoire consists of around 100,000 clones, with 79% occurring once and the leading ten covering approximately 2.8%. These data belong to a study of cytomegalovirus exposure and HLA in healthy donors.

This sequence originates from a woman between 40 and 50 years old in good health and CMV-seronegative. This chain uses TRBV4-1 with TRBJ1-3, with TRBD1 identical over 8 bases. Sequencing was done on a sample of PBMCs. CDR3 nucleotide sequence: TGCGCCAGCAGCCAAGGGGACAGGTCCAGCTCTGGAAACACCATATATTTT. Protein sequence: CASSQGDRSSSGNTIYF.